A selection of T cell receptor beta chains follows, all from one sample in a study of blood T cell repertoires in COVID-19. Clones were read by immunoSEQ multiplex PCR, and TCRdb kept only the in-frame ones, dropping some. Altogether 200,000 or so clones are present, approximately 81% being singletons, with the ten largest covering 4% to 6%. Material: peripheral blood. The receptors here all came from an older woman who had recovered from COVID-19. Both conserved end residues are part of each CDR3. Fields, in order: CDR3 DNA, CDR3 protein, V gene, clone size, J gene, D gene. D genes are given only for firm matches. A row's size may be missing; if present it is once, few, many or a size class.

TGTGCCAGCAGTGAGCAGAATAACTATGGCTACACCTTC,CASSEQNNYGYTF,TRBV2,once,TRBJ1-2,NA
TGTGCCACCAGTGACTTCCTACAGGGCGGTATGAACACTGAAGCTTTCTTT,CATSDFLQGGMNTEAFF,TRBV24-1,NA,TRBJ1-1,NA
TGTGCCAGCAGCACCGGACAGGGATCCTACGAGCAGTACTTC,CASSTGQGSYEQYF,TRBV9,NA,TRBJ2-7,TRBD1
TGTGCCAGCAGCGAGGGACAGGCGGCTGGCTACACCTTC,CASSEGQAAGYTF,TRBV2,NA,TRBJ1-2,TRBD1
TGTGCCAGCAGCTTGGGCCAGGGGGTCGACGAGCAGTACTTC,CASSLGQGVDEQYF,TRBV7-2,NA,TRBJ2-7,TRBD1
TGTGCCAGTAGTGAGGGGGGGCCCTATGAGCAGTTCTTC,CASSEGGPYEQFF,TRBV19,once,TRBJ2-1,NA
TGTGCCAGCAGCTTGACGCGGGGGGAAAACAATGAGCAGTTCTTC,CASSLTRGENNEQFF,TRBV11-3,NA,TRBJ2-1,TRBD2
TGTGCCAGCAGCCCAGACAGGGGCAATTCACCCCTCCACTTT,CASSPDRGNSPLHF,TRBV6-6,NA,TRBJ1-6,TRBD1
TGTGCCAGCAGTAAGACTAGCGGCCAACGCACAGATACGCAGTATTTT,CASSKTSGQRTDTQYF,TRBV27,NA,TRBJ2-3,TRBD2
TGTGCCATCAGTGTGGGGGACAGTTATAGCAATCAGCCCCAGCATTTT,CAISVGDSYSNQPQHF,TRBV10-3,few,TRBJ1-5,TRBD1
TGTGCCAGCAGCCGAGGAGGGACTAGCGGGGGCGCAGATACGCAGTATTTT,CASSRGGTSGGADTQYF,TRBV3-1/TRBV3-2,once,TRBJ2-3,TRBD2
TGTGCCAGCAGTGTGCAGGGTACTGAAGCTTTCTTT,CASSVQGTEAFF,TRBV2,NA,TRBJ1-1,NA
TGTGCCAGCAGCTTAGCGGGGGGGGCTTACAATGAGCAGTTCTTC,CASSLAGGAYNEQFF,TRBV11-3,NA,TRBJ2-1,TRBD2